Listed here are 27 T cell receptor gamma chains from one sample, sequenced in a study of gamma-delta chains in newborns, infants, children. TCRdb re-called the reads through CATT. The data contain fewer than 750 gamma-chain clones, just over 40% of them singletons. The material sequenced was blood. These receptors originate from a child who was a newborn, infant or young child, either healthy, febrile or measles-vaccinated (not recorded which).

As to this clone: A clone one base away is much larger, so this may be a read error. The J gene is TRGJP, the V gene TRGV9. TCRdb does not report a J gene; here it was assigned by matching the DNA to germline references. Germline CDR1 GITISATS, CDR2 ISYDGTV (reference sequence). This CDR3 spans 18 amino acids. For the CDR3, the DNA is TGTGCCTTGTTGGAGGTACTGGGCCAGGAGTTGGGCAAAAAAATCAAGGTATTT. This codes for CALLEVLGQELGKKIKVF.

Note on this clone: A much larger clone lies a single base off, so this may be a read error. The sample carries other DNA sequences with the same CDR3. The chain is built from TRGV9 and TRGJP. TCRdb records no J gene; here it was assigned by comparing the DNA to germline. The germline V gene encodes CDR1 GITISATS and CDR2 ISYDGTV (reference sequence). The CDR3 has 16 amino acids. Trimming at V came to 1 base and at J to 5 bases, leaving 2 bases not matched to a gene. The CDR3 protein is CALWEVEELGKKIKVF. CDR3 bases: TGTGCCTTGTGGGAGGTTGAAGAGTTGGGCAAAAAAATCAAGGTATTT.

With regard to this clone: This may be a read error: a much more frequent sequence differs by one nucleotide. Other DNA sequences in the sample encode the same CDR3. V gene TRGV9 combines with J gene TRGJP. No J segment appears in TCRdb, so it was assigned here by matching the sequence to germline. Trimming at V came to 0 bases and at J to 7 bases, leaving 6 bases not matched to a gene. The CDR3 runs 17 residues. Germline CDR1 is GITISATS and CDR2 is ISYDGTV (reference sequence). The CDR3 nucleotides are TGTGCCTTGTGGGAGGTGCAGGAGGAGTTGGGCAAAAAAATCAAGGTATTT. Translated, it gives CALWEVQEELGKKIKVF.

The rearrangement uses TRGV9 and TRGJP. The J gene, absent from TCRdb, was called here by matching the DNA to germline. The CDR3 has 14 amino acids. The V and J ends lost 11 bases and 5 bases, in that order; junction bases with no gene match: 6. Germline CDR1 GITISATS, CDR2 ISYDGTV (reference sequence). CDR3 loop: CASRKELGKKIKVF. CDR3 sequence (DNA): TGTGCCTCGAGGAAAGAGTTGGGCAAAAAAATCAAGGTATTT.

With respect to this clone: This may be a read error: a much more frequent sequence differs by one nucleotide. CDR3 in DNA: TGTGCCTTGTGGGAGGACCAGCAAGAGTTGGGCAAAAAAATCAAGTTATTT. It is translated as CALWEDQQELGKKIKLF. No J gene was called, and the V gene is TRGV9. The CDR3 covers 17 residues. CDR1 and CDR2 (germline): GITISATS, ISYDGTV (reference sequence).

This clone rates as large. The chain's CDR3 is CATWDTTGWFKIF. CDR3 sequence (DNA): TGTGCCACCTGGGATACCACTGGTTGGTTCAAGATATTT. The V call is TRGV8, the J call TRGJP1. TCRdb does not report a J gene; here it was assigned by matching the DNA to germline references. The CDR3 extends over 13 amino acids. Trimming removed 2 bases from V and 3 bases from J; junction bases left unmatched: 0. Germline CDR1 is VENAVY and CDR2 is YDSYNSRV.

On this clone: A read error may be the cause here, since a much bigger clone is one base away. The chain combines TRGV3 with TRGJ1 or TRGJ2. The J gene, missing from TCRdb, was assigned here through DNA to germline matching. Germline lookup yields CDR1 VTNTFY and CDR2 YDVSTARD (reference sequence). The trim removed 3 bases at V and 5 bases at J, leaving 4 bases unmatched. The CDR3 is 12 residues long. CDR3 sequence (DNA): TGTGCCACCTGGGACGGGCATTATAAGAAACTCTTT. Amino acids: CATWDGHYKKLF.

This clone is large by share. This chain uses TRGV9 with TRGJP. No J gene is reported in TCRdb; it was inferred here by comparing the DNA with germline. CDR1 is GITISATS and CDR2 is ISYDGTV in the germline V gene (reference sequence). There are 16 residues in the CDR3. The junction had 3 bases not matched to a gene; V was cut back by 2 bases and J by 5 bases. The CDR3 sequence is CALWEDEELGKKIKVF. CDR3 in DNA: TGTGCCTTGTGGGAGGACGAAGAGTTGGGCAAAAAAATCAAGGTATTT.

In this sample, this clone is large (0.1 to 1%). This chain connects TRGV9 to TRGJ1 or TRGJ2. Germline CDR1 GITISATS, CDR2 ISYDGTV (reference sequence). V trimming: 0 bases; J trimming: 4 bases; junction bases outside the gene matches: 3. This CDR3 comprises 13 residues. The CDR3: CALWEVNYYKKLF. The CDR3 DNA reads TGTGCCTTGTGGGAGGTGAACTATTATAAGAAACTCTTT.

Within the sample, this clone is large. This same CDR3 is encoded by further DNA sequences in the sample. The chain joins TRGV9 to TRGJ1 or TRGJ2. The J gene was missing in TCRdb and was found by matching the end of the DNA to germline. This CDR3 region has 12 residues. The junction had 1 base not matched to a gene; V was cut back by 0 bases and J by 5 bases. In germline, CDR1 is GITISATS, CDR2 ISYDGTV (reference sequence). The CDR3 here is CALWEVHYKKLF. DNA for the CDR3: TGTGCCTTGTGGGAGGTGCATTATAAGAAACTCTTT.

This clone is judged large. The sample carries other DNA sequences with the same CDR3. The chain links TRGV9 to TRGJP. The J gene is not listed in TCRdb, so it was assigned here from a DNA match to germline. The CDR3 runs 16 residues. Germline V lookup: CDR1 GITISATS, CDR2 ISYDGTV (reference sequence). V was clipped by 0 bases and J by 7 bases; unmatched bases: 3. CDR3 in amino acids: CALWEVLELGKKIKVF. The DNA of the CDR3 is TGTGCCTTGTGGGAGGTGCTGGAGTTGGGCAAAAAAATCAAGGTATTT.

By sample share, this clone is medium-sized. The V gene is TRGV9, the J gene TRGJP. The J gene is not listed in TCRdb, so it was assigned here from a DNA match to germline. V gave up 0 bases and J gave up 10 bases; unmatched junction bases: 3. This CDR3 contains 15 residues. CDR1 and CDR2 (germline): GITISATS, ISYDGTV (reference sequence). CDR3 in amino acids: CALWEVHLGKKIKVF. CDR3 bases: TGTGCCTTGTGGGAGGTGCATTTGGGCAAAAAAATCAAGGTATTT.

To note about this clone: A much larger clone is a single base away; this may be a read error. CDR3 coding DNA: TGTGCCTTTTGGGAGGTTAGGATCCTAGAGTTGGGCAAAAAAATCAAGGTATTT. Translated, it gives CAFWEVRILELGKKIKVF. The chain employs TRGV9 and TRGJP. The J gene, left out of TCRdb, was set here by checking the DNA against germline. This CDR3 spans 18 amino acids. Per the germline V gene, CDR1 is GITISATS and CDR2 is ISYDGTV (reference sequence).

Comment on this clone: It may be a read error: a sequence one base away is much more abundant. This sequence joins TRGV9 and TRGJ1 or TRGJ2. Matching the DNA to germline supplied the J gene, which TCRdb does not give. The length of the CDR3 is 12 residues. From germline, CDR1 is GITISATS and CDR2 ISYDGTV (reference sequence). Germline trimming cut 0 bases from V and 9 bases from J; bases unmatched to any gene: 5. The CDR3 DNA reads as TGTGCCTTGTGGGAGGTGCGATGTAAGAAACTCTTT. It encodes CALWEVRCKKLF.

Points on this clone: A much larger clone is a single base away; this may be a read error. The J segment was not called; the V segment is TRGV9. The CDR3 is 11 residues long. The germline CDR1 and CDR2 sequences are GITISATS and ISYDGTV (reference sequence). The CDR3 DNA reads TGTGCCTTGTGGGAGGTGCGTAAGGAACTCTTT. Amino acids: CALWEVRKELF.

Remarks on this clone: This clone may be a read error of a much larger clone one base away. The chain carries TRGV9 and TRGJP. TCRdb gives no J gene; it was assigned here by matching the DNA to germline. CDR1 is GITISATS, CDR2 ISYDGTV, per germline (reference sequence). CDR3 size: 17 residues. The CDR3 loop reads CASWEVQTELGKKIKVF. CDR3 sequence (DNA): TGTGCCTCGTGGGAGGTGCAGACCGAGTTGGGCAAAAAAATCAAGGTATTT.

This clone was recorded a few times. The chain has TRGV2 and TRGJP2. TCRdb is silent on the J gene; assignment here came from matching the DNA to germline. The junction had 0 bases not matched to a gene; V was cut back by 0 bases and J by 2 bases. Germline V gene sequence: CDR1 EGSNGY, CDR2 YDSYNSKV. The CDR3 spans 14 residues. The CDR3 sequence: CATWDGSSDWIKTF. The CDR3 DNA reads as TGTGCCACCTGGGACGGGAGTAGTGATTGGATCAAGACGTTT.

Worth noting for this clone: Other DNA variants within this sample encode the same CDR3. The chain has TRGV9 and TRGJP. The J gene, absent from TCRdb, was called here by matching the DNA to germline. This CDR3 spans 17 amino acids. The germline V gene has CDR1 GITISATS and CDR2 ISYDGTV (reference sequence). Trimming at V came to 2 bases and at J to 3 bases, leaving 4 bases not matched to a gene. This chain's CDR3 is CALWEGLQELGKKIKVF. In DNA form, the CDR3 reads TGTGCCTTGTGGGAGGGCCTGCAAGAGTTGGGCAAAAAAATCAAGGTATTT.

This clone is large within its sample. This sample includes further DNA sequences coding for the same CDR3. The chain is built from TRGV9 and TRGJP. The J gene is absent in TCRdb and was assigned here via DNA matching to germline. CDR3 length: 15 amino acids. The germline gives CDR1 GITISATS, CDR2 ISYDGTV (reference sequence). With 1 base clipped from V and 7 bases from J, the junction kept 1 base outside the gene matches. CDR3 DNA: TGTGCCTTGTGGGAGGTCGAGTTGGGCAAAAAAATCAAGGTATTT. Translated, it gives CALWEVELGKKIKVF.

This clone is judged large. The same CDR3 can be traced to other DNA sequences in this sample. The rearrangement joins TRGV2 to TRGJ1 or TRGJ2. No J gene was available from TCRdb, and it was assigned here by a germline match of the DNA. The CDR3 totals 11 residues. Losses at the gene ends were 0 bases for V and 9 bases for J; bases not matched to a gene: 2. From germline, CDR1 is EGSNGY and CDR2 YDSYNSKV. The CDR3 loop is CATWDGPKKLF. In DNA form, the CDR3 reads TGTGCCACCTGGGACGGGCCTAAGAAACTCTTT.

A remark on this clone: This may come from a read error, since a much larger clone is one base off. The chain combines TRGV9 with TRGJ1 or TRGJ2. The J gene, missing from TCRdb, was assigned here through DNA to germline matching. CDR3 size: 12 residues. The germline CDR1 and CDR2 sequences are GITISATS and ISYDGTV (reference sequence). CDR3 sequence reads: CALGEVHYKKLF. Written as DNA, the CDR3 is TGTGCCTTGGGGGAGGTGCACTATAAGAAACTCTTT.

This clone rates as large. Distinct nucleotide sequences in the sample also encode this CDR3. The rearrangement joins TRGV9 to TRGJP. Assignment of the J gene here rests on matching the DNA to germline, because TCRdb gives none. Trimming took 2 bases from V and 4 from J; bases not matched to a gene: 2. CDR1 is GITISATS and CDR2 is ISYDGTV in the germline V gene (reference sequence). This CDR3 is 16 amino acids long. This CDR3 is CALWEEQELGKKIKVF. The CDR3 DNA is TGTGCCTTGTGGGAGGAACAAGAGTTGGGCAAAAAAATCAAGGTATTT.

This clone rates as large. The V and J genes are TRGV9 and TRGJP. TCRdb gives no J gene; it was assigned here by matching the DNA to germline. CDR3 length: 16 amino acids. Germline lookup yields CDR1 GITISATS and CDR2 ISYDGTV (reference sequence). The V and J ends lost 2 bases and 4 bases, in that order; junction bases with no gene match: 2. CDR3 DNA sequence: TGTGCCTTGTGGGAGGGACAAGAGTTGGGCAAAAAAATCAAGGTATTT. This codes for CALWEGQELGKKIKVF.

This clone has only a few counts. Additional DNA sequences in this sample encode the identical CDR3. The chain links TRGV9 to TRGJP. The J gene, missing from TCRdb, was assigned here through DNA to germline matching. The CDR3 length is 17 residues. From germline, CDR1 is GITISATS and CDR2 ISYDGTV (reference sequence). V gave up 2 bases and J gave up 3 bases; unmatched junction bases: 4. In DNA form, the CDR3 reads TGTGCCTTGTGGGAGGAACTGCAAGAGTTGGGCAAAAAAATCAAGGTATTT. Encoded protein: CALWEELQELGKKIKVF.

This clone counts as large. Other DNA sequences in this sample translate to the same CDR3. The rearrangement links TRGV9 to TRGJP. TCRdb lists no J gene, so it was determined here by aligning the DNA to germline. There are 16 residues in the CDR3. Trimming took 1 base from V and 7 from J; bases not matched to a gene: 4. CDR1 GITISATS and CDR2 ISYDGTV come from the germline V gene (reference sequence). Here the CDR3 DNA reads TGTGCCTTGTGGGAGGTCCCCGAGTTGGGCAAAAAAATCAAGGTATTT. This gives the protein CALWEVPELGKKIKVF.

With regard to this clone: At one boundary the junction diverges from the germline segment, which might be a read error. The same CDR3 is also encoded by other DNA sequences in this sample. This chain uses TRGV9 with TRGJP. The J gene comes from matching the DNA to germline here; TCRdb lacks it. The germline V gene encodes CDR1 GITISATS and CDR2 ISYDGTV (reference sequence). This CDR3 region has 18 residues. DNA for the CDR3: TGTGCCTTGTGGGAGGTATTCGGGCAAGAGTTAGGCAAAAAAATCAAGGTATTT. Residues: CALWEVFGQELGKKIKVF.

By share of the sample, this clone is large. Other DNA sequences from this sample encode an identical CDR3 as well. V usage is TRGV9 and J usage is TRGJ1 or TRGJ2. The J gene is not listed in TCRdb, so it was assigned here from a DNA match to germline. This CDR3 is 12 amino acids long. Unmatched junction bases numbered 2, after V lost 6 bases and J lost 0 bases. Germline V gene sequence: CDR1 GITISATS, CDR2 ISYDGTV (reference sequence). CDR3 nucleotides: TGTGCCTTGTGGAAGAATTATTATAAGAAACTCTTT. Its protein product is CALWKNYYKKLF.